This TCR beta chain was recovered during a study of response to subunit inactivated influenza vaccine. TCRdb recomputed calls from the RT-PCR reads with MiXCR, one row per CDR3 protein. The table has roughly 570,000 distinct CDR3 sequences, 13% to 15% seen once. As concerns this clonotype: No antigen is known for it.

Study findings and constraints: T cells newly recruited by each seasonal influenza vaccination are few, the authors suggested.

Sequencing used PBMCs from blood, obtained 11 to 12 days after vaccination. The clonotype originates from a man between 45 and 60 years old who received an inactivated influenza vaccine.

CDR3 residues: CSARKAGGQETQYF. The CDR3 DNA sequence: TGCAGTGCTAGGAAAGCGGGGGGGCAGGAGACCCAGTACTTC. This rearrangement joins TRBV20-1 to TRBJ2-5, with TRBD2 matching 10 bases. This CDR3 is built from 14 residues. CDR1 is DFQATT, CDR2 SNEGSKA, per germline (reference sequence). V lost 3 bases and J lost 5; bases outside the gene matches: 6.